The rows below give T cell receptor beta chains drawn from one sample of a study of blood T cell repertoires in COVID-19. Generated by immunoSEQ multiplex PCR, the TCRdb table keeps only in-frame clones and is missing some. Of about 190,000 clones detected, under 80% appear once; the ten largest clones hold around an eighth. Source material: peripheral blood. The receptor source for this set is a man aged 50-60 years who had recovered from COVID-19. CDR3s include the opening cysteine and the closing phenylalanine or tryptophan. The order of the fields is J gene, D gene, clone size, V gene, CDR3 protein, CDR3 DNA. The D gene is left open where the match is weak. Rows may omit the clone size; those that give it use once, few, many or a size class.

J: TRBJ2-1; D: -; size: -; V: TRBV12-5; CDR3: CASATLYNEQFF; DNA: TGTGCTAGTGCTACCTTATACAATGAGCAGTTCTTC
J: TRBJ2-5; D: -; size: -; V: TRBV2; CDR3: CASSAVWVASSPETQYF; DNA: TGTGCCAGCAGTGCTGTTTGGGTAGCGAGTTCCCCAGAGACCCAGTACTTC
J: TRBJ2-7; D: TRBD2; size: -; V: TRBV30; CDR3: CAWRLAGGTYEQYF; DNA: TGTGCCTGGAGATTAGCGGGAGGCACCTACGAGCAGTACTTC
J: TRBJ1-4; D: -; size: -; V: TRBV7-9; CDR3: CASSLERTDEKLFF; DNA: TGTGCCAGCAGCTTAGAAAGGACAGATGAAAAACTGTTTTTT
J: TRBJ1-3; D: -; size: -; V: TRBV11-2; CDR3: CASSRVRSSGNTIYF; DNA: TGTGCCAGCAGCCGCGTCCGTAGCTCTGGAAACACCATATATTTT
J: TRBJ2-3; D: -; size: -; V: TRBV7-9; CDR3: CASSLEGADTQYF; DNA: TGTGCCAGCAGCTTAGAGGGGGCAGATACGCAGTATTTT
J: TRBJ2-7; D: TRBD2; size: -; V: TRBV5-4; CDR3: CASSPRTSLSSYEQYF; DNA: TGTGCCAGCAGCCCCCGGACTAGCTTGAGCTCCTACGAGCAGTACTTC
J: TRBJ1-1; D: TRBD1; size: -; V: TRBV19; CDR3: CASSRTGGVRTTEAFF; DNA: TGTGCCAGTAGTAGGACAGGGGGCGTTCGGACCACTGAAGCTTTCTTT
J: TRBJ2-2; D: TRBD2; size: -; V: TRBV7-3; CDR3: CASSLLSSGEAGELFF; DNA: TGTGCCAGCAGCTTATTGTCTAGCGGGGAGGCCGGGGAGCTGTTTTTT
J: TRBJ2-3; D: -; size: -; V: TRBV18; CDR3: CASSPRDGTDTQYF; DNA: TGTGCCAGCTCACCACGAGATGGTACAGATACGCAGTATTTT
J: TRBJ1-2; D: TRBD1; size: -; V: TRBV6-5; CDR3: CASSYIDRGRGYTF; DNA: TGTGCCAGCAGTTATATCGACAGGGGAAGGGGCTACACCTTC
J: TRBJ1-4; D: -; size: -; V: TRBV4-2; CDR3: CASSQVMGEANEKLFF; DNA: TGTGCCAGCAGCCAAGTTATGGGAGAAGCTAATGAAAAACTGTTTTTT
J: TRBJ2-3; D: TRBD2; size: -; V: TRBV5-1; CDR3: CASSLPGGGVDTQYF; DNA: TGCGCCAGCAGCTTACCGGGAGGTGGGGTGGATACGCAGTATTTT
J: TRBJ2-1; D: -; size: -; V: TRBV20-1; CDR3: CSASFRNEQFF; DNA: TGCAGTGCTAGCTTCCGCAATGAGCAGTTCTTC
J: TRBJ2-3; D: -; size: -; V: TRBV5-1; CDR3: CASQGGLADLSTDTQYF; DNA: TGCGCCAGCCAAGGGGGGCTAGCGGACCTTAGCACAGATACGCAGTATTTT
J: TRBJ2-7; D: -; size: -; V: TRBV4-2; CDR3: CASSQLSWDKTYEQYF; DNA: TGTGCCAGCAGCCAGCTGAGTTGGGACAAAACCTACGAGCAGTACTTC
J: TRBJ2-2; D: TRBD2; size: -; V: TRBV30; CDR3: CAWSELAGAGELFF; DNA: TGTGCCTGGAGTGAACTAGCGGGAGCCGGGGAGCTGTTTTTT
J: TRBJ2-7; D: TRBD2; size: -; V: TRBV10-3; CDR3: CAIKLAGGTYEQYF; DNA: TGTGCCATCAAATTAGCGGGAGGGACCTACGAGCAGTACTTC
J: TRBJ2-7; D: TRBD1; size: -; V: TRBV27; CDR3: CASKAKGQGLPYEQYF; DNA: TGTGCCAGCAAGGCTAAGGGACAGGGGCTCCCCTACGAGCAGTACTTC
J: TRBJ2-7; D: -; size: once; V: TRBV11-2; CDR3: CASSPRLGESNEQYF; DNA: TGTGCCAGCAGCCCGCGTCTCGGGGAGTCTAACGAGCAGTACTTC
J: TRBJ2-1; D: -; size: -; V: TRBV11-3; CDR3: CASSHSAASSYNEQFF; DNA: TGTGCCAGCAGCCATTCGGCGGCGAGCTCCTACAATGAGCAGTTCTTC
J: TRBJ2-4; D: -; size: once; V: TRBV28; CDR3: CASSQTELAKNIQYF; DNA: TGTGCCAGCAGCCAGACTGAGCTAGCCAAAAACATTCAGTACTTC
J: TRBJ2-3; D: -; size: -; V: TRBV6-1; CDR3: CASSELLARDTQYF; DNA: TGTGCCAGCAGTGAATTGTTAGCTAGAGATACGCAGTATTTT
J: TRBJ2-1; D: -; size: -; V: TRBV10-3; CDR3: CAISEPEDGSSYNEQFF; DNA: TGTGCCATCAGTGAGCCGGAGGACGGAAGCTCCTACAATGAGCAGTTCTTC
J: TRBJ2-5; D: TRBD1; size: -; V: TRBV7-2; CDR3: CASSVRDRGRVGYF; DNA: TGTGCCAGCAGCGTCCGGGACAGGGGCCGCGTTGGGTACTTC
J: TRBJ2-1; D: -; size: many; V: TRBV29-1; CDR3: CSVENGSEQFF; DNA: TGCAGCGTTGAGAACGGGAGTGAGCAGTTCTTC
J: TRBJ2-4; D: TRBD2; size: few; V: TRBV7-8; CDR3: CASSLTVAGAGAKNIQYF; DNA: TGTGCCAGCAGCTTAACGGTAGCGGGAGCTGGGGCCAAAAACATTCAGTACTTC
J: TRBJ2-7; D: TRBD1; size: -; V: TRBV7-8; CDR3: CASSGRTGGNYEQYF; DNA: TGTGCCAGCAGCGGTAGGACAGGGGGTAACTACGAGCAGTACTTC
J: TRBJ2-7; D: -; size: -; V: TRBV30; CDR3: CAWMAPLKRSSEQYF; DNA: TGTGCCTGGATGGCTCCTCTGAAGCGGTCTTCCGAGCAGTACTTC
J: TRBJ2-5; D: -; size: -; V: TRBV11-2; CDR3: CASSNQGFQETQYF; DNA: TGTGCCAGCAGCAACCAGGGTTTCCAAGAGACCCAGTACTTC
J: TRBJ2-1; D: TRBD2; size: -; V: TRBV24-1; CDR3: CATSNPSGNSYNEQFF; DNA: TGTGCCACCAGTAACCCGAGCGGGAACTCCTACAATGAGCAGTTCTTC
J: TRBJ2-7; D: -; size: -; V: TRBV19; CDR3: CASNGGMEYEQYF; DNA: TGTGCCAGTAATGGCGGGATGGAATACGAGCAGTACTTC
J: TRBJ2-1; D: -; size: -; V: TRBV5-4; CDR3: CASSLDPLSSYNEQFF; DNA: TGTGCCAGCAGCTTGGACCCTCTTAGCTCCTACAATGAGCAGTTCTTC
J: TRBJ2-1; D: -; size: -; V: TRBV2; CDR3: CASSEIVEQFF; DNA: TGTGCCAGCAGTGAAATCGTTGAGCAGTTCTTC
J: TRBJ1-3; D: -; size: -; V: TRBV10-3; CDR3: CAISEGGFSGNTIYF; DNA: TGTGCCATCAGTGAGGGGGGCTTCTCTGGAAACACCATATATTTT
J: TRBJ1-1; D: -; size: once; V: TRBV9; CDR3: CASSVGADTEAFF; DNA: TGTGCCAGCAGCGTAGGGGCTGACACTGAAGCTTTCTTT
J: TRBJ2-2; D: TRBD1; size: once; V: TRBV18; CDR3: CASSPRTGRNTGELFF; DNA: TGTGCCAGCTCACCTAGGACAGGGAGGAACACCGGGGAGCTGTTTTTT
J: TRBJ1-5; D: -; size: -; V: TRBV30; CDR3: CAWSLGAPNQPQHF; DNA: TGTGCCTGGAGCCTAGGGGCACCAAATCAGCCCCAGCATTTT
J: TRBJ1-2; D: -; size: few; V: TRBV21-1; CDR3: CASSIKLRHSGQAYGYTF; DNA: TGTGCCAGCAGCATTAAGCTCCGTCACTCGGGACAGGCTTATGGCTACACCTTC
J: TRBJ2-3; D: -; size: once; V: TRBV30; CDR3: CAWSEPGHYYGDTQYF; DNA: TGTGCCTGGAGTGAACCGGGACACTATTACGGAGATACGCAGTATTTT
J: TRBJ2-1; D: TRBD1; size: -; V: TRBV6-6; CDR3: CASSWGQQDNEQFF; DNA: TGTGCCAGCAGTTGGGGACAGCAAGACAATGAGCAGTTCTTC
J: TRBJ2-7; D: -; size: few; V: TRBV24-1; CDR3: CATSDGGRYEQYF; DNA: TGTGCCACCAGTGATGGGGGCCGCTACGAGCAGTACTTC
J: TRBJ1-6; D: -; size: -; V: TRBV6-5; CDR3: CASGYSGSSYNSPLHF; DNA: TGTGCCAGCGGTTACTCCGGGAGCTCCTATAATTCACCCCTCCACTTT
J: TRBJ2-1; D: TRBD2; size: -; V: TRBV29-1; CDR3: CSVGLQGLAGVNEQFF; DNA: TGCAGCGTTGGACTACAGGGACTAGCGGGAGTCAATGAGCAGTTCTTC
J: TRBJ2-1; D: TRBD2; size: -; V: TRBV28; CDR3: CASSETSGSNEQFF; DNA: TGTGCCAGCAGTGAGACTAGCGGGAGCAATGAGCAGTTCTTC
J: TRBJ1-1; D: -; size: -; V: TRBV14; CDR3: CASSQDWAGNTEAFF; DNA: TGTGCCAGCAGCCAAGATTGGGCGGGGAACACTGAAGCTTTCTTT
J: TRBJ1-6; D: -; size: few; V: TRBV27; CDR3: CASSSDPAAYNSPLHF; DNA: TGTGCCAGCAGTTCCGACCCCGCGGCCTATAATTCACCCCTCCACTTT
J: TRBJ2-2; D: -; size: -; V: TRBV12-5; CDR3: CASGQRGTGELFF; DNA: TGTGCTAGTGGACAGAGGGGGACCGGGGAGCTGTTTTTT
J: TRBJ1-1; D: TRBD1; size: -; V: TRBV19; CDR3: CASRGQGGINTEAFF; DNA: TGTGCCAGTAGAGGACAGGGAGGAATTAACACTGAAGCTTTCTTT
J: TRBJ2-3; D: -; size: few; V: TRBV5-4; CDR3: CATHRGLSTDTQYF; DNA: TGTGCCACCCACCGAGGTTTGAGCACAGATACGCAGTATTTT
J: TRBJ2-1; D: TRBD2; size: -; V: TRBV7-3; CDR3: CASSLTASGSSPLNEQFF; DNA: TGTGCCAGCAGCTTAACGGCTAGCGGGTCAAGTCCCCTCAATGAGCAGTTCTTC
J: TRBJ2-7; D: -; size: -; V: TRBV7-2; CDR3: CASSFDTGALDEQYF; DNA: TGTGCCAGCAGCTTTGACACGGGAGCCCTGGACGAGCAGTACTTC
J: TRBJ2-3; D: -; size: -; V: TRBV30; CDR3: CAWGSGDTQYF; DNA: TGTGCCTGGGGAAGCGGGGATACGCAGTATTTT